This is a list of T cell receptor beta chains from one sample in a study of blood T cell repertoires in COVID-19. Clones were read by immunoSEQ multiplex PCR, and TCRdb kept only the in-frame ones, dropping some. This sample has a few hundred thousand clones, with approximately 89% found just once. What was sequenced was peripheral blood. The receptors here all came from a woman in her thirties with COVID-19, enrolled during active disease. Each CDR3 is given with its conserved first and last residue. A D gene is named only where the DNA matches it firmly. Size is omitted from some rows. Given values are once, few, many or a class for expanded clones.

j_gene: TRBJ1-1
v_gene: TRBV4-1
d_gene: NA
abundance: few
CDR3aa: CASSHRSGRRATEAFF
CDR3nt: TGCGCCAGCAGCCACCGAAGCGGACGCCGGGCCACTGAAGCTTTCTTT

j_gene: TRBJ1-1
v_gene: TRBV28
d_gene: TRBD1
abundance: NA
CDR3aa: CASSSPSTGLNTEAFF
CDR3nt: TGTGCCAGCAGTTCCCCATCGACAGGGTTGAACACTGAAGCTTTCTTT

j_gene: TRBJ2-3
v_gene: TRBV5-1
d_gene: NA
abundance: NA
CDR3aa: CASSLAGQQYF
CDR3nt: TGCGCCAGCAGCTTGGCTGGCCAGCAGTATTTT

j_gene: TRBJ1-2
v_gene: TRBV6-5
d_gene: NA
abundance: NA
CDR3aa: CASRSQTRGYTF
CDR3nt: TGTGCCAGCAGGTCGCAGACTAGGGGCTACACCTTC

j_gene: TRBJ1-2
v_gene: TRBV2
d_gene: TRBD1
abundance: once
CDR3aa: CASSDIRDRGLGYTF
CDR3nt: TGTGCCAGCAGTGATATCCGGGACAGGGGGCTTGGCTACACCTTC

j_gene: TRBJ1-4
v_gene: TRBV5-4
d_gene: NA
abundance: NA
CDR3aa: CASSSGLRNEKLFF
CDR3nt: TGTGCCAGCAGCTCCGGACTGAGAAATGAAAAACTGTTTTTT

j_gene: TRBJ1-6
v_gene: TRBV5-1
d_gene: NA
abundance: NA
CDR3aa: CASSFENSPLHF
CDR3nt: TGCGCCAGCAGCTTCGAGAATTCACCCCTCCACTTT

j_gene: TRBJ2-5
v_gene: TRBV28
d_gene: NA
abundance: NA
CDR3aa: CASRPDTETQYF
CDR3nt: TGTGCCAGCAGGCCGGACACCGAGACCCAGTACTTC

j_gene: TRBJ2-1
v_gene: TRBV10-2
d_gene: NA
abundance: NA
CDR3aa: CASSARTTAYNEQFF
CDR3nt: TGCGCCAGCAGTGCCCGCACGACAGCTTACAATGAGCAGTTCTTC

j_gene: TRBJ2-3
v_gene: TRBV7-2
d_gene: TRBD2
abundance: few
CDR3aa: CASSSTSDLSDTQYF
CDR3nt: TGTGCCAGCAGCAGTACTAGCGACCTCTCAGATACGCAGTATTTT

j_gene: TRBJ1-3
v_gene: TRBV12-5
d_gene: NA
abundance: NA
CDR3aa: CASGFAPWTRSGNTIYF
CDR3nt: TGTGCTAGTGGTTTCGCCCCCTGGACTCGCTCTGGAAACACCATATATTTT